The 13 T cell receptor beta chains below were found in one sample sequenced in a study of cytomegalovirus exposure and HLA in healthy donors. It was with 60 Vbeta and 13 Jbeta primers that the PCR ran. Sequencing used immunoSEQ multiplex PCR; TCRdb keeps in-frame clones, though not all of them. The repertoire includes around 85,000 clones, about 81% of them detected once, and around 3.9% sits in the top ten. Sequencing was done on a sample of PBMCs. The receptors here all came from a man between 60 and 75 years old in good health and CMV-seronegative.

The CDR3 here is CASSPPPGVNTEAFF. DNA for the CDR3: TGTGCCAGCTCACCACCCCCAGGGGTGAACACTGAAGCTTTCTTT. V is TRBV18 and J is TRBJ1-1; TRBD1 might be the D (6 bases). Trimming removed 0 bases from V and 0 bases from J, with 8 bases in between. The CDR3 runs 15 residues. The germline V gene encodes CDR1 KGHSH and CDR2 LQKENI.

The chain couples TRBV7-2 to TRBJ2-1, with unresolved D. Germline CDR1 is SGHTA and CDR2 is FQGNSA. This CDR3 contains 14 residues. The V end lost 3 bases, the J end lost 0 bases, and 6 bases lay between the germline ends. In DNA form, the CDR3 reads TGTGCCAGCAGCTTGGGCAGCTCCTACAATGAGCAGTTCTTC. It is translated as CASSLGSSYNEQFF.

This clone was found a few times. This chain uses TRBV27 with TRBJ1-6; 7 positions agree with TRBD1. Germline V lookup: CDR1 MNHEY, CDR2 SMNVEV (reference sequence). Germline trimming cut 7 bases from V and 7 bases from J; bases unmatched to any gene: 7. The CDR3 is made up of 14 amino acids. The CDR3 is CASNNRDRNSPLHF. In DNA, the CDR3 is TGTGCCAGCAATAACCGGGACAGAAATTCACCCCTCCACTTT.

In its sample, this clone was seen once. The chain employs TRBV9 and TRBJ1-1; 8 bases align to TRBD1. The V segment lost 6 bases and the J segment 7 bases; nucleotides outside the gene matches: 11. In germline, CDR1 is SGDLS, CDR2 YYNGEE. This CDR3 has 14 amino acids. CDR3 nucleotides: TGTGCCAGCACGCCTGATGTGACAGGGGATGAAGCTTTCTTT. This gives the protein CASTPDVTGDEAFF.

This chain links TRBV6-4 with TRBJ2-1; the D gene is possibly TRBD2 (7 bases). Trimming took off 4 bases at V and 4 bases at J, with 11 bases between the two ends. The CDR3 spans 14 residues. CDR1 is MRHNA and CDR2 is SNTAGT in the germline V gene. Here the CDR3 DNA reads TGTGCCAGCAGTGCCGGGGGGCAATACAATGAGCAGTTCTTC. This translates into CASSAGGQYNEQFF.

This clone was seen only once. This chain connects TRBV5-1 to TRBJ1-5; D perhaps matches TRBD1 (6 bases). Germline-derived CDR1 and CDR2 are SGHRS and YFSETQ. V was cut by 4 bases and J by 7 bases, with 18 bases left in between. The CDR3 spans 15 residues. The CDR3 reads CASSLEGGRGQPQHF. In DNA form, the CDR3 reads TGCGCCAGCAGCCTGGAGGGGGGGCGAGGGCAGCCCCAGCATTTT.

The rearrangement links TRBV6-1 to TRBJ2-2; 8 positions match TRBD1. Per germline, CDR1 MNHNS and CDR2 SASEGT. Trimming cost V 2 bases and J 3 bases; bases outside gene matches: 5. This CDR3 region has 16 residues. For the CDR3, the DNA is TGTGCCAGCAGTGAAAGGACAGGGAGCCACACCGGGGAGCTGTTTTTT. As protein: CASSERTGSHTGELFF.

The V and J genes are TRBV6-5 and TRBJ1-2; TRBD1 matches at 10 bases. V was clipped by 6 bases and J by 2 bases; unmatched bases: 3. The germline CDR1 and CDR2 sequences are MNHEY and SVGAGI. The CDR3 length is 14 residues. The CDR3 reads CASRTGQGNYGYTF. The CDR3 region has the DNA TGTGCCAGCAGGACGGGACAGGGGAACTATGGCTACACCTTC.

The rearrangement joins TRBV30 to TRBJ2-5; 8 bases line up with TRBD1. V was clipped by 3 bases and J by 4 bases; unmatched bases: 1. The CDR3 covers 12 residues. Germline CDR1 GTSNPN, CDR2 SVGIG (reference sequence). The CDR3: CAWRGTGETQYF. CDR3 DNA sequence: TGTGCCTGGAGGGGGACAGGAGAGACCCAGTACTTC.

CDR3 sequence: CASSPPGLAYEQYF. For the CDR3, the DNA is TGTGCCAGCTCACCACCGGGCCTGGCTTACGAGCAGTACTTC. The chain links TRBV18 to TRBJ2-7; D unclear. With 0 bases removed from V and 4 bases from J, the gap between germline ends came to 10 bases. Germline V lookup: CDR1 KGHSH, CDR2 LQKENI. The CDR3 extends over 14 amino acids.

The CDR3 region has the DNA TGTGCCAGCAGGCCGGACAGGGGCGCGGTTCAGCCCCAGCATTTT. Protein product: CASRPDRGAVQPQHF. This chain connects TRBV2 to TRBJ1-5, with 9 positions matching TRBD1. The J segment lost 6 bases and the V segment lost 6 bases, leaving 9 bases of the junction unmatched. The CDR3 is 15 amino acids. Per germline, CDR1 SNHLY and CDR2 FYNNEI.

This clone was counted a few times. The V gene is TRBV19, the J gene TRBJ1-1; D ambiguous. Germline CDR1 and CDR2: LNHDA and SQIVND (reference sequence). The CDR3 is 11 residues long. Written as DNA, the CDR3 is TGTGGGAGTGATACGAACACTGAAGCTTTCTTT. Translation gives CGSDTNTEAFF.

The V and J genes are TRBV5-1 and TRBJ1-2, with 7 bases fitting TRBD1. Germline V CDR1 and CDR2: SGHRS, YFSETQ. V dropped 0 bases and J dropped 0; count of bases not matched to a gene: 5. The CDR3 sequence is 16 residues long. In DNA, the CDR3 is TGCGCCAGCAGCTTGGCTGGGACAGTCTCTAACTATGGCTACACCTTC. Translated, it gives CASSLAGTVSNYGYTF.